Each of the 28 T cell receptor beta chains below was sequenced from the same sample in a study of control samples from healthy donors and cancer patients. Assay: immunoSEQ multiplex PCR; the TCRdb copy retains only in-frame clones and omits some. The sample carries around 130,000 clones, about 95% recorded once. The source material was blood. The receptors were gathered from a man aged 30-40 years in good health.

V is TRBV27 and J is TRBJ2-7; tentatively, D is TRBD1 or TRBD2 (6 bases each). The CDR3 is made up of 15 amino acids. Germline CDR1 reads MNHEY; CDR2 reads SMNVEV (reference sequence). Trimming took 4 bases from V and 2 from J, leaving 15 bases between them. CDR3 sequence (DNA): TGTGCCAGCAGTTATACCAGGGGAGGCACCTACGAGCAGTACTTC. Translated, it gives CASSYTRGGTYEQYF.

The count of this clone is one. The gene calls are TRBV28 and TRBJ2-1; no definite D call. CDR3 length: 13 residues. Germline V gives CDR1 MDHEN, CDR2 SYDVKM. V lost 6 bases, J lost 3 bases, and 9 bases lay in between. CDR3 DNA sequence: TGTGCCAGCAGGGTGGACCACTACAATGAGCAGTTCTTC. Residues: CASRVDHYNEQFF.

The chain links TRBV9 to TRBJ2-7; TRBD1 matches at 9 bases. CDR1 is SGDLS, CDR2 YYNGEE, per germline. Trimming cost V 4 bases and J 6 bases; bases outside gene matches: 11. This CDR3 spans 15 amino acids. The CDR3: CASSSSRDRAVEQYF. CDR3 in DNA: TGTGCCAGCAGCTCTTCCCGGGACAGGGCCGTCGAGCAGTACTTC.

DNA of the CDR3: TGTGCCAGCAGCCCGAGGATCTTCTCTGGAAACACCATATATTTT. This sequence encodes CASSPRIFSGNTIYF. The V and J genes are TRBV7-9 and TRBJ1-3; D remains ambiguous. CDR1 SEHNR and CDR2 FQNEAQ come from the germline V gene (reference sequence). The CDR3 loop spans 15 amino acids. Trimming removed 5 bases from V and 0 bases from J, with 11 bases in between.

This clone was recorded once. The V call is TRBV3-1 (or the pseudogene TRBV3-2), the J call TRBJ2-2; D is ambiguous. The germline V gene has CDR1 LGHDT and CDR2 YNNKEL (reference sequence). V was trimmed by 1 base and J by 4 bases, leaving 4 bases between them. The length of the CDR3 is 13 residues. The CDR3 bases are TGTGCCAGCAGCCAAGGTATCACCGGGGAGCTGTTTTTT. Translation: CASSQGITGELFF.

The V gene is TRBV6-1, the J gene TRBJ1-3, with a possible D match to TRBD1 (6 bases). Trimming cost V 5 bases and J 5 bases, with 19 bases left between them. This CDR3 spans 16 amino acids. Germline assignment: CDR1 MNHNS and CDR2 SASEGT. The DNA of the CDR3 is TGTGCCAGCAGTAAAGGGGCCGGACAGCGACGAAACACCATATATTTT. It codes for CASSKGAGQRRNTIYF.

CDR3 bases: TGTGCCAGTACCCCCAGAGGGTTGCGGGACTATGGCTACACCTTC. Residues: CASTPRGLRDYGYTF. This chain connects TRBV19 to TRBJ1-2, with D uncertain. This CDR3 has 15 amino acids. Looked up from germline, CDR1 is LNHDA and CDR2 is SQIVND (reference sequence). The germline V and J ends were trimmed by 7 bases and 3 bases, with 18 bases remaining between them.

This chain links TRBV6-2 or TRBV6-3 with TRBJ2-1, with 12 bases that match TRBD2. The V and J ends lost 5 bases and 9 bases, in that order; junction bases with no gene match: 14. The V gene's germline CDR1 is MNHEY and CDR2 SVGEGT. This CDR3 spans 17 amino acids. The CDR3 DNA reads TGTGCCAGCAGTCCCAACCTAGCGGGGGGGCCTTGGGGTGAGCAGTTCTTC. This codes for CASSPNLAGGPWGEQFF.

The CDR3 nucleotides are TGTGCCAGCAGCTTAGTGGGGCCCCTAAACTACAATGAGCAGTTCTTC. Protein: CASSLVGPLNYNEQFF. The chain is built from TRBV7-9 and TRBJ2-1, with a tentative D call TRBD1 (5 bases). The CDR3 runs 16 residues. Trimming pared 1 base from V and 3 bases from J, leaving 13 bases between. Germline V lookup: CDR1 SEHNR, CDR2 FQNEAQ (reference sequence).

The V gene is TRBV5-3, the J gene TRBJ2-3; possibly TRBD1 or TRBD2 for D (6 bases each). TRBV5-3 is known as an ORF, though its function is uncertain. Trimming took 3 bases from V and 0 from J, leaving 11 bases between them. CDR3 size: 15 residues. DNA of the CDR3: TGTGCCAGAAGCTGGGGGGCCTCTAGCACAGATACGCAGTATTTT. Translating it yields CARSWGASSTDTQYF.

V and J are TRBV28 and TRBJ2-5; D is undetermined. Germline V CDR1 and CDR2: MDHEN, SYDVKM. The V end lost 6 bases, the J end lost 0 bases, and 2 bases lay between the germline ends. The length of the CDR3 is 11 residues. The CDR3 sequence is CASRDQETQYF. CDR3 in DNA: TGTGCCAGCAGGGACCAAGAGACCCAGTACTTC.

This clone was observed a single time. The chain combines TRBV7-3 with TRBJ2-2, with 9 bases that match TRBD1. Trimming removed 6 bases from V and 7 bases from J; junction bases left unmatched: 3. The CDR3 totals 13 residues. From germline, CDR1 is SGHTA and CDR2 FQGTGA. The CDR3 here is CASRQGAVGELFF. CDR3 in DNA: TGTGCCAGCAGACAGGGGGCCGTCGGGGAGCTGTTTTTT.

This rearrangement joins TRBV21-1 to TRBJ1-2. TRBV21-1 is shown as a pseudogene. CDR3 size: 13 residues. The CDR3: CASSKKGKDSYTF. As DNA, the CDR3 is TGTGCCAGCAGCAAAAAGGGCAAAGATTCCTACACCTTC.

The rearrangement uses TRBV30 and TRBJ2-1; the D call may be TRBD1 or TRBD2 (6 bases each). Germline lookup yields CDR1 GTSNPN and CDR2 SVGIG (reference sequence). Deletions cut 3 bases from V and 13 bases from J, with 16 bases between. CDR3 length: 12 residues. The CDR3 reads CAWRTGARGQFF. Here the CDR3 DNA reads TGTGCCTGGAGGACGGGGGCAAGAGGACAGTTCTTC. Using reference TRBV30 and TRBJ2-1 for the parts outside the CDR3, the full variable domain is SQTIHQWPATLVQPVGSPLSLECTVEGTSNPNLYWYRQAAGRGLQLLFYSVGIGQISSEVPQNLSASRPQDRQFILSSKKLLLSDSGFYLCAWRTGARGQFFGPGTRLTVL.

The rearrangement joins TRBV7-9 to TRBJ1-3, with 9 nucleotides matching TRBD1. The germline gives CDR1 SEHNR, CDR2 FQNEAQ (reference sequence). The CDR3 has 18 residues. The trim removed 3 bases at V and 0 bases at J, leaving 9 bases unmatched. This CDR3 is CASSFGTGRPFSGNTIYF. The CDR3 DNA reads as TGTGCCAGCAGCTTTGGGACAGGGAGGCCATTCTCTGGAAACACCATATATTTT.

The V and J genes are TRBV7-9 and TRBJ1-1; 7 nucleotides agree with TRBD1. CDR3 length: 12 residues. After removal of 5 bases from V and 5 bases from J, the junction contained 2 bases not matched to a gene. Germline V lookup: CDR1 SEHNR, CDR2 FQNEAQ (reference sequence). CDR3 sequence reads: CASSLTGTEAFF. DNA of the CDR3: TGTGCCAGCAGCCTGACAGGGACTGAAGCTTTCTTT.

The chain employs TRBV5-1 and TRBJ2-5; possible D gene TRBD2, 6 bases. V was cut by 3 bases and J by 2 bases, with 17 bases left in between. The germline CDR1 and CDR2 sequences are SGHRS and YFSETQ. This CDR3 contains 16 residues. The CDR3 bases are TGCGCCAGCAGCTGGACCGGAGGGGAGGTTCAAGAGACCCAGTACTTC. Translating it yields CASSWTGGEVQETQYF.

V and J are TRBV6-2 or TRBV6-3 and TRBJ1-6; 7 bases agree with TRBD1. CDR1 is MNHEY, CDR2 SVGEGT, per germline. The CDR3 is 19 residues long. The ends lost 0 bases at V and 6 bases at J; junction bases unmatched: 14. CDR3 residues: CASSYSTGYRVMGNSPLHF. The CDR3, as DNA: TGTGCCAGCAGTTACTCGACAGGGTATAGGGTGATGGGTAATTCACCCCTCCACTTT.

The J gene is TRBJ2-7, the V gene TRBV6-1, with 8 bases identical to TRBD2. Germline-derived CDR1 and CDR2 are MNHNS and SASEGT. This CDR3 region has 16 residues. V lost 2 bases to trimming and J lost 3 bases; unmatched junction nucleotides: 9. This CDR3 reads CASSELAGGLFYEQYF. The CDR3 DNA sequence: TGTGCCAGCAGTGAACTTGCGGGGGGTCTTTTCTACGAGCAGTACTTC.

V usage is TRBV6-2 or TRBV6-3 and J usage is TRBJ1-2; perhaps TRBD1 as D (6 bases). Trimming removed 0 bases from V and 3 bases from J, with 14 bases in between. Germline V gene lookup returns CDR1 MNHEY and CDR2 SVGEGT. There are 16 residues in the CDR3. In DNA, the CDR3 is TGTGCCAGCAGTTACTCGAGCGCGGCAGGGGACTATGGCTACACCTTC. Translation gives CASSYSSAAGDYGYTF.

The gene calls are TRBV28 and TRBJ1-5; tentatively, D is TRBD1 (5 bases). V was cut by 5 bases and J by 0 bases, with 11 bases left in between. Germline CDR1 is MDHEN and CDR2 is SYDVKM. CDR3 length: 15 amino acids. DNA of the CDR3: TGTGCCAGCAGTCTCCTTGACAGTAGCAATCAGCCCCAGCATTTT. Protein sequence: CASSLLDSSNQPQHF.

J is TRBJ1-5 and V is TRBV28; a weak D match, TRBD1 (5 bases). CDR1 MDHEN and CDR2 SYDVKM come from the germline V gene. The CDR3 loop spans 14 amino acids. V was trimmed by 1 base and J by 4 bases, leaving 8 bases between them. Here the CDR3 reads CASSLLGGNQPQHF. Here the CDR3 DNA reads TGTGCCAGCAGTTTATTGGGGGGGAATCAGCCCCAGCATTTT.

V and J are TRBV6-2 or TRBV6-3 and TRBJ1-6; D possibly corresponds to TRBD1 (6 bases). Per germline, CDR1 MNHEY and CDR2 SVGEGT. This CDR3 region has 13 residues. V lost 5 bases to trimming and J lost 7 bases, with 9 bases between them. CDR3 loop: CASSKTGNSPLHF. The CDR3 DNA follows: TGTGCCAGCAGTAAAACAGGGAATTCACCCCTCCACTTT.

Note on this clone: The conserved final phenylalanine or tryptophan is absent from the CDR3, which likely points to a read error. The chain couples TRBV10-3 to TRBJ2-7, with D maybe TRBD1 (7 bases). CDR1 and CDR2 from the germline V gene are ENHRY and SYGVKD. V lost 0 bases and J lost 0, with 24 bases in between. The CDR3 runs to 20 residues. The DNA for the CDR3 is TGTGCCATCAGTGAGTCGCCGGGGGACTCAGGGGGAATCTTCTCCTACGAGCAGTACCTC. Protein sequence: CAISESPGDSGGIFSYEQYL.

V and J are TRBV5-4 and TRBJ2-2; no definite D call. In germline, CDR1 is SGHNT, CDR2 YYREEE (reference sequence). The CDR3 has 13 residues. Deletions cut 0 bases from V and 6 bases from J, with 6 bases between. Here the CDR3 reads CASSLGGPGELFF. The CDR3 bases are TGTGCCAGCAGCTTGGGGGGTCCCGGGGAGCTGTTTTTT.

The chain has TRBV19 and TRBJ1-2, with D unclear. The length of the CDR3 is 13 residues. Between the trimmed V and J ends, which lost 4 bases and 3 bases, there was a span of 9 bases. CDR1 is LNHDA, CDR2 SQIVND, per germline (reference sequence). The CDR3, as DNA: TGTGCCAGTAGTACCCAGACGTACTATGGCTACACCTTC. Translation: CASSTQTYYGYTF.

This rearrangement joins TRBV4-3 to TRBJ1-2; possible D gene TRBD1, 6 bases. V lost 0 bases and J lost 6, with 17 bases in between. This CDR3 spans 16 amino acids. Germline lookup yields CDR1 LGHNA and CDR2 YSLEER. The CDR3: CASSQDGGRGLHGYTF. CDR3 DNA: TGCGCCAGCAGCCAAGATGGGGGCCGTGGATTGCATGGCTACACCTTC.

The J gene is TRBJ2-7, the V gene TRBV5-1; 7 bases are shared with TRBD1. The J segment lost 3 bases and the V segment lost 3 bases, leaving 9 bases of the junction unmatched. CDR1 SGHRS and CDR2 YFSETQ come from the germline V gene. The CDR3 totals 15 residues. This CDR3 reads CASSSYRGFDYEQYF. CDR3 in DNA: TGCGCCAGCAGCTCCTACAGGGGTTTTGACTACGAGCAGTACTTC.